The T cell receptor (beta chain) described here comes from a study of vaccination effects on CD4 cells after COVID-19. Study-level results: Late post-vaccination, clones induced by infection and those induced by vaccine underwent marked clonal contraction. Few convalescent patients were included, and no early post-infection timepoints were sampled.

Clones were sequenced by immunoSEQ multiplex PCR, and TCRdb holds only the in-frame ones, with some missing. This sample yields under 70,000 clones, of which roughly 76% are seen a single time; 3% to 4% belongs to the top ten. Expansion with viral peptide pools was applied to antigen-specific CD4+ T cells by the ViraFEST assay prior to sequencing. Scientists isolated CD4+ T cells after a roughly ten-day culture period ended. Nucleocapsid antibodies were negative in the vaccine recipients, who had never had SARS-CoV-2 infection. Note on this clone: The antigen remains undetermined.

The material was CD4+ T cells from PBMCs cultured with HCoV-OC43 spike peptides, obtained before COVID-19 vaccination. Documented subset: HCoV-OC43 spike overlapping peptide pool stimulation. The TCR originated in a human donor who received a COVID-19 vaccine.

The CDR3 region has the DNA TGCGCCAGCAGTGATCGAGCGGGGGGCCCCATCTCCTACAATGAGCAGTTCTTC. As protein: CASSDRAGGPISYNEQFF. This sequence joins TRBV10-2 and TRBJ2-1; 9 positions agree with TRBD2. Germline V gene sequence: CDR1 WSHSY, CDR2 SAAADI. V trimming: 3 bases; J trimming: 0 bases; junction bases outside the gene matches: 9. CDR3 length: 18 residues.